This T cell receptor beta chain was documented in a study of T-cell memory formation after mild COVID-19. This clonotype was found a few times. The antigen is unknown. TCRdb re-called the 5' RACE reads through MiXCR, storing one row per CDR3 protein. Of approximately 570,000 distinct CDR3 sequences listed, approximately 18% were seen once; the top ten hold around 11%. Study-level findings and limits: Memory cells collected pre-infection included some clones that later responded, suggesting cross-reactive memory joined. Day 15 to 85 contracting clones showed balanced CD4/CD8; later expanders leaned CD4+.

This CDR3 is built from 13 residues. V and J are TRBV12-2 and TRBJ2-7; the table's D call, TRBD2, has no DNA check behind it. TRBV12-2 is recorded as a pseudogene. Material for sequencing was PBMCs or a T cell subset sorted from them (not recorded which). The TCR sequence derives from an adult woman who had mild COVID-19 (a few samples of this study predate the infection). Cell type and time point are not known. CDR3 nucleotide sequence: TGTGCAAGTCGCTTAGTACTAGCGGCAGGGCAGTACTTC. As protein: CASRLVLAAGQYF.